Listed here are 15 T cell receptor beta chains from one sample, sequenced in a study of T cells after yellow fever vaccination. In TCRdb, the 5' RACE reads were re-called with MiXCR into one record per CDR3 protein. Of 95,000 to 100,000 distinct CDR3 sequences in the sample, roughly 6% were seen once. The material was CD8+ T cells sorted from PBMCs, obtained 10 days after the yellow fever booster vaccination. Source of these receptors: a man between 18 and 35 years old who received the YFV17D yellow fever vaccine.

This clonotype was seen a few times. The genes are TRBV20-1 and TRBJ2-7, with D unclear. V shed 5 bases and J shed 0 bases, with 17 bases lying between them. The CDR3 covers 15 residues. The V gene's germline CDR1 is DFQATT and CDR2 SNEGSKA (reference sequence). CDR3 nucleotides: TGCAGTGCTCAAGCTCCCATTAAAAGCTCCTACGAGCAGTACGTC. Encoded protein: CSAQAPIKSSYEQYV.

J is TRBJ2-5 and V is TRBV7-2; D is undetermined. The CDR3 has 12 residues. Trimming took off 2 bases at V and 2 bases at J, with 3 bases between the two ends. CDR1 SGHTA and CDR2 FQGNSA come from the germline V gene. In DNA form, the CDR3 reads TGTGCCAGCAGCTTAACTCAAGAGACCCAGTACTTC. Its protein is CASSLTQETQYF.

This clonotype appeared many times. The chain has TRBV7-9 and TRBJ2-1, with a weak D call TRBD1 (5 bases). The CDR3 is 16 residues long. Germline V lookup: CDR1 SEHNR, CDR2 FQNEAQ (reference sequence). V lost 5 bases to trimming and J lost 0 bases, with 14 bases between them. The CDR3, as DNA: TGTGCCAGCAGCCCTCCTGTGACAGTCTCCTACAATGAGCAGTTCTTC. Encoded protein: CASSPPVTVSYNEQFF.

This clonotype has ten or more counts. The CDR3 spells CASSLLGAGSGGGANVLTF. CDR3 DNA: TGTGCCAGCAGTTTATTAGGGGCAGGGTCTGGAGGTGGGGCCAACGTCCTGACTTTC. The chain is built from TRBV27 and TRBJ2-6; possibly TRBD1 or TRBD2 for D (5 bases each). This CDR3 is 19 amino acids long. Trimming removed 1 base at V and 3 bases at J, with 19 bases between. The germline gives CDR1 MNHEY, CDR2 SMNVEV (reference sequence).

This clonotype was detected only a few times. V and J are TRBV6-5 and TRBJ2-2; D is ambiguous. Per germline, CDR1 MNHEY and CDR2 SVGAGI. Trimming cost V 6 bases and J 7 bases, with 21 bases left between them. This CDR3 spans 16 amino acids. The CDR3 DNA follows: TGTGCCAGCAGCGAATACGCCCGGACGCCTGGCGGGGAGCTGTTTTTT. Translation: CASSEYARTPGGELFF.

The chain combines TRBV4-1 with TRBJ2-2; no clear D gene. The germline CDR1 and CDR2 sequences are MGHRA and YSYEKL. The CDR3 runs to 17 residues. V lost 0 bases to trimming and J lost 0 bases, with 11 bases between them. The CDR3 DNA follows: TGCGCCAGCAGCCAAGACGCCCCTGGCTCGAACACCGGGGAGCTGTTTTTT. This sequence encodes CASSQDAPGSNTGELFF.

V and J are TRBV29-1 and TRBJ2-7, with D perhaps matching TRBD2 (6 bases). There are 14 residues in the CDR3. Deletions cut 0 bases from V and 5 bases from J, with 14 bases between. The germline V gene encodes CDR1 SQVTM and CDR2 ANQGSEA. The CDR3 loop is CSVEDLRGRDEQYF. The CDR3, as DNA: TGCAGCGTTGAAGATCTCCGGGGGAGAGACGAGCAGTACTTC.

V usage is TRBV5-4 and J usage is TRBJ2-3; 10 bases line up with TRBD1. The CDR3 consists of 16 residues. From germline, CDR1 is SGHNT and CDR2 YYREEE (reference sequence). J lost 2 bases, V lost 3 bases, and 6 bases had no gene match. CDR3: CASSYVGQGVTDTQYF. DNA for the CDR3: TGTGCCAGCAGCTATGTAGGACAGGGGGTCACAGATACGCAGTATTTT.

This clonotype was detected a few times. V usage is TRBV7-9 and J usage is TRBJ2-2; D gene unclear. The CDR3 loop spans 15 amino acids. Trimming cost V 4 bases and J 4 bases, with 13 bases left between them. CDR1 SEHNR and CDR2 FQNEAQ come from the germline V gene (reference sequence). DNA of the CDR3: TGTGCCAGCAGCTGGGAAAGTATTACCACCGGGGAGCTGTTTTTT. It yields the protein CASSWESITTGELFF. Filled out from reference TRBV7-9 and TRBJ2-2, the complete variable domain reads DTGVSQNPRHKITKRGQNVTFRCDPISEHNRLYWYRQTLGQGPEFLTYFQNEAQLEKSRLLSDRFSAERPKGSFSTLEIQRTEQGDSAMYLCASSWESITTGELFFGEGSRLTVL.

The rearrangement joins TRBV6-2 or TRBV6-3 to TRBJ1-2; D remains unclear. The CDR3 sequence is 14 residues long. V shed 7 bases and J shed 1 base, with 13 bases lying between them. Looked up from germline, CDR1 is MNHEY and CDR2 is SVGEGT. The CDR3 loop is CASKQTGYNYGYTF. The CDR3 nucleotides are TGTGCCAGCAAGCAGACGGGGTATAACTATGGCTACACCTTC.

There are many counts of this clonotype. J is TRBJ1-2 and V is TRBV6-5; D is uncertain. Trimming removed 6 bases from V and 0 bases from J, with 2 bases in between. This CDR3 is built from 11 residues. The germline gives CDR1 MNHEY, CDR2 SVGAGI. In DNA form, the CDR3 reads TGTGCCAGCAGCTCTAACTATGGCTACACCTTC. This sequence encodes CASSSNYGYTF.

Only a few counts were recorded for this clonotype. V gene TRBV4-3 combines with J gene TRBJ2-3; maybe TRBD2 (5 bases). Germline-derived CDR1 and CDR2 are LGHNA and YSLEER. This CDR3 contains 14 residues. Trimming removed 4 bases from V and 6 bases from J, with 14 bases in between. Written as DNA, the CDR3 is TGCGCCAGCAGCCCGCCGACAAGGAGGGATACGCAGTATTTT. Translated: CASSPPTRRDTQYF.

Here the CDR3 DNA reads TGTGCCAGCAGGTCGGTGGGGAACGAGCAGTACTTC. Translating gives CASRSVGNEQYF. The chain combines TRBV6-2 or TRBV6-3 with TRBJ2-7; D not certain. This CDR3 is 12 amino acids long. The V and J ends lost 6 bases and 5 bases respectively, with 11 bases between them. The germline CDR1 and CDR2 sequences are MNHEY and SVGEGT.

CDR3 sequence (DNA): TGCGCCAGCAGCCAAGATCGCTGGAGAGGGGGTGATGGCTACACCTTC. This encodes CASSQDRWRGGDGYTF. The rearrangement links TRBV4-3 to TRBJ1-2; weak D call: TRBD1 (6 bases). Trimming took off 0 bases at V and 6 bases at J, with 17 bases between the two ends. CDR3 size: 16 residues. CDR1 and CDR2 (germline): LGHNA, YSLEER.

This clonotype was detected only a few times. The rearrangement links TRBV19 to TRBJ1-2, with D possibly matching TRBD1 (5 bases). V lost 5 bases, J lost 8 bases, and 12 bases lay in between. This CDR3 region has 12 residues. CDR1 and CDR2 (germline): LNHDA, SQIVND (reference sequence). The CDR3 DNA reads as TGTGCCAGTAGTGGGCAGGGCGTCGGCTACACCTTC. Amino acid sequence: CASSGQGVGYTF.